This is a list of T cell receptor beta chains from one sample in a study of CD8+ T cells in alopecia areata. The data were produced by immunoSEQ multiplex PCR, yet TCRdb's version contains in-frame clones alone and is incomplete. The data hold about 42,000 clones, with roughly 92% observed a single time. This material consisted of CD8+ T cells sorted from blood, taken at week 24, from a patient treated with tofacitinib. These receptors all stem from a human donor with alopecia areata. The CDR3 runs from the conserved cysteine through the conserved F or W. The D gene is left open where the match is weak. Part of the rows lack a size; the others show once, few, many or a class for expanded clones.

CDR3: CATGGGRLDSYEQYF
DNA: TGTGCCACCGGGGGGGGCAGGCTTGACTCCTACGAGCAGTACTTC
size: -
J: TRBJ2-7
D: -
V: TRBV15

CDR3: CASSQAQNEGNEQFF
DNA: TGCGCCAGCAGCCAAGCTCAGAACGAGGGCAATGAGCAGTTCTTC
size: -
J: TRBJ2-1
D: -
V: TRBV4-1

CDR3: CSVEIRQGMNTEAFF
DNA: TGCAGCGTGGAGATCCGACAGGGAATGAACACTGAAGCTTTCTTT
size: -
J: TRBJ1-1
D: TRBD1
V: TRBV29-1

CDR3: CASSRGTMNTEAFF
DNA: TGTGCCAGCAGTAGGGGGACGATGAACACTGAAGCTTTCTTT
size: -
J: TRBJ1-1
D: -
V: TRBV27

CDR3: CASSLAHIEGYEQYF
DNA: TGTGCCAGCAGCTTAGCTCATATCGAAGGCTACGAGCAGTACTTC
size: -
J: TRBJ2-7
D: -
V: TRBV7-2

CDR3: CASSSGLARDNEQFF
DNA: TGTGCCAGCAGCTCAGGACTAGCGCGAGACAATGAGCAGTTCTTC
size: few
J: TRBJ2-1
D: TRBD2
V: TRBV7-8

CDR3: CASSHMGDGYEQYF
DNA: TGTGCCAGCAGCCATATGGGGGATGGCTACGAGCAGTACTTC
size: -
J: TRBJ2-7
D: -
V: TRBV14

CDR3: CASSFRGRETQYF
DNA: -
size: -
J: TRBJ2-5
D: -
V: TRBV7-6

CDR3: CASSQGRGGQGVYEQYF
DNA: TGCGCCAGCAGCCAAGGACGGGGGGGGCAAGGCGTCTACGAGCAGTACTTC
size: -
J: TRBJ2-7
D: TRBD2
V: TRBV4-3

CDR3: CATRDASVREQFF
DNA: -
size: -
J: TRBJ2-1
D: -
V: TRBV10-3

CDR3: CAWTADSYTEAFF
DNA: TGTGCCTGGACGGCTGACAGCTACACTGAAGCTTTCTTT
size: -
J: TRBJ1-1
D: -
V: TRBV30

CDR3: CASSPPRTAKNIQYF
DNA: TGTGCCAGCAGCCCCCCCAGGACAGCCAAAAACATTCAGTACTTC
size: -
J: TRBJ2-4
D: -
V: TRBV7-2

CDR3: CASSLDAVEAFF
DNA: TGTGCCAGCAGCTTAGATGCAGTTGAAGCTTTCTTT
size: once
J: TRBJ1-1
D: -
V: TRBV11-3

CDR3: CASSLGGGQGWTQYF
DNA: TGTGCCAGCAGCTTAGGGGGAGGACAGGGTTGGACCCAGTACTTC
size: -
J: TRBJ2-5
D: TRBD1
V: TRBV7-2

CDR3: CAWREGMRYYEQYF
DNA: TGTGCCTGGAGAGAGGGGATGAGATACTACGAGCAGTACTTC
size: -
J: TRBJ2-7
D: -
V: TRBV30

CDR3: CASSLHSFTETQYF
DNA: TGTGCCAGCAGTTTACACTCCTTTACGGAGACCCAGTACTTC
size: -
J: TRBJ2-5
D: -
V: TRBV27

CDR3: CASSQTAYNEQFF
DNA: TGTGCCAGCAGTCAGACAGCTTACAATGAGCAGTTCTTC
size: -
J: TRBJ2-1
D: -
V: TRBV6-5

CDR3: CASSQEGTGGFYEQYF
DNA: TGTGCCAGCAGCCAAGAAGGGACAGGGGGTTTCTACGAGCAGTACTTC
size: -
J: TRBJ2-7
D: TRBD1
V: TRBV4-2